This TCR beta chain was captured by sequencing in a study of long-term antiretroviral therapy in people with HIV. Study-level points and caveats: Versus controls, repertoires in people with HIV had narrower CDR3 length ranges. Blood obtained between about 2004 and 2017 may reflect older ART regimens. ART adherence, viral resistance and therapy changes went unrecorded.

The study used samples holding roughly 1-10 million cryopreserved PBMC before DNA extraction. A v3.0 immunoSEQ assay was performed at survey level. Profiling relied on immunoSEQ multiplex PCR, and the TCRdb table lists in-frame clones only, not all of them. The sample has 42,000 or so clones; about 86% are singletons. With 5 bases removed from V and 0 bases from J, the gap between germline ends came to 10 bases. The CDR3 contains 14 residues. The germline V gene has CDR1 GTSNPN and CDR2 SVGIG (reference sequence). A note on this clone: Its antigen is still unknown.

This sequence originates from a woman aged 45-59 years with HIV. The source material was unsorted PBMCs, sampled 1.2 years after starting antiretroviral therapy. The gene calls are TRBV30 and TRBJ2-2; TRBD2 is a possible D gene (5 bases). CDR3: CAWDRGANTGELFF. In nucleotides, the CDR3 is TGTGCCTGGGATCGGGGAGCGAACACCGGGGAGCTGTTTTTT. Combining the CDR3 with reference TRBV30 and TRBJ2-2 gives the whole variable domain SQTIHQWPATLVQPVGSPLSLECTVEGTSNPNLYWYRQAAGRGLQLLFYSVGIGQISSEVPQNLSASRPQDRQFILSSKKLLLSDSGFYLCAWDRGANTGELFFGEGSRLTVL.